This TCR beta chain appears in the sequencing data of a study of CD8 T cells in ankylosing spondylitis. This clonotype was found a few times. What it binds is not known. Study-level results: Among TCR beta sequences, a motif of eight or nine highly homologous variants appeared characteristic of ankylosing spondylitis blood.

One entry per CDR3 protein, called by TCRdb with MiXCR from the 5' RACE reads. The sample lists around 480,000 distinct CDR3 sequences, approximately 17% occurring once. CDR1 and CDR2 from the germline V gene are SQVTM and ANQGSEA. CDR3 length: 12 amino acids. V lost 4 bases to trimming and J lost 7 bases, with 11 bases between them. V usage is TRBV29-1 and J usage is TRBJ1-5, with D tentatively TRBD1 (5 bases). This TCR was recovered from a male donor with ankylosing spondylitis. The sequencing sample was made of blood, either unsorted or a sorted T cell fraction (not recorded which). The CDR3, as DNA: TGCAGCGTTGGTGAGGGGCTGCAGCCCCAGCATTTT. It encodes CSVGEGLQPQHF.